A selection of T cell receptor beta chains follows, all from one sample in a study of CD8 T cells in ankylosing spondylitis. MiXCR, applied by TCRdb to the 5' RACE reads, yields one record per CDR3 protein. The sample has about 100,000 distinct CDR3 sequences, more than 20% seen once. Sequencing was done on a sample of synovial fluid, either unsorted or a sorted T cell fraction (not recorded which). The receptors were sampled from a male donor with ankylosing spondylitis. Both conserved end residues are part of each CDR3. The D gene is left open where the match is weak.

d_gene	v_gene	j_gene	CDR3aa
.	TRBV10-3	TRBJ1-1	CASKEGGTEAFF
TRBD2	TRBV11-3	TRBJ2-1	CASSSRAGGYEQFF
.	TRBV6-1	TRBJ2-5	CASSEARGLQETQYF
.	TRBV5-1	TRBJ1-1	CASSRGRAANTEAFF
.	TRBV21-1	TRBJ2-4	CASSAQAWVKNIQYF
.	TRBV5-1	TRBJ2-2	CASSDGVSNTGELFF
.	TRBV7-2	TRBJ2-3	CASSPTLMTDTQYF
TRBD1	TRBV5-1	TRBJ1-1	CASSQTGQGAHGTEAFF
.	TRBV12-3/TRBV12-4	TRBJ2-4	CASSAMVGVAGSRNIQYF
TRBD1	TRBV5-1	TRBJ2-1	CASSLRSGTGYNEQFF
TRBD1	TRBV6-5	TRBJ2-3	CASSYRQGVDTQYF
.	TRBV20-1	TRBJ1-1	CSARVLDTEAFF
.	TRBV27	TRBJ2-5	CASSSGSETQYF
.	TRBV7-9	TRBJ2-3	CASSPFTSTDTQYF
.	TRBV7-8	TRBJ1-6	CASSSAGGISPLHF
TRBD2	TRBV20-1	TRBJ2-7	CSASSGAYEQYF
.	TRBV11-1	TRBJ2-3	CASSRDTQGTQYF
.	TRBV7-9	TRBJ1-4	CASRARNEKLFF
.	TRBV7-9	TRBJ2-1	CASSLSATIADEQFF
.	TRBV13	TRBJ1-2	CASSSRRQTMYGYTF
.	TRBV7-9	TRBJ2-5	CASSLDSTRQETQYF
TRBD1	TRBV12-3/TRBV12-4	TRBJ1-1	CASCRGLNTEAFF
TRBD2	TRBV20-1	TRBJ2-7	CSAGTSGSYEQYF
.	TRBV7-6	TRBJ1-5	CASSLGAGFNQPQHF
TRBD2	TRBV15	TRBJ2-1	CATTPGLAGVYEQFF
TRBD1	TRBV12-3/TRBV12-4	TRBJ2-7	CASRRQGYEQYF
.	TRBV5-1	TRBJ2-6	CASSLGGTGANVLTF
.	TRBV20-1	TRBJ2-5	CSANGGAQAQYF
.	TRBV5-1	TRBJ2-7	CASSLTGGPYEQYF
.	TRBV5-1	TRBJ2-1	CASSLGLAYDEQFF
TRBD2	TRBV2	TRBJ2-3	CASRGLLSGLDTQYF
.	TRBV5-1	TRBJ2-3	CASSLRGSASTDTQYF
TRBD2	TRBV20-1	TRBJ2-3	CSARPRTSTDTQYF
.	TRBV7-9	TRBJ2-5	CASSLFPGRAGQETQYF
.	TRBV3-1	TRBJ2-2	CASSQGRTNTGELFF
TRBD2	TRBV20-1	TRBJ2-1	CSASSGNSYNEQFF
TRBD2	TRBV12-3/TRBV12-4	TRBJ2-1	CASRQSLAANEQFF
TRBD2	TRBV6-2/TRBV6-3	TRBJ2-1	CASSRLTSGSEFF
.	TRBV12-3/TRBV12-4	TRBJ1-2	CASTPTGNYGYTF
.	TRBV7-2	TRBJ1-1	CASSLGGKVPEAFF
TRBD1	TRBV7-6	TRBJ1-3	CASSFSGTGLWEPGNTIYF
.	TRBV20-1	TRBJ2-1	CSEEAASSYNEQFF
.	TRBV27	TRBJ1-1	CASSRYLHQGVGEAFF
.	TRBV5-1	TRBJ1-6	CASSLEAGMGRPLHF
.	TRBV12-3/TRBV12-4	TRBJ1-1	CASRDRNTEAFF
.	TRBV29-1	TRBJ1-2	CSAPTANYGYTF